The source of this TCR beta chain is a study of T cells expressing NK-cell markers. Study-wide context: CD3+CD56+NKG2C+, CD3+CD56+NKG2C- and CD3+CD56-NKG2C+ T cells, once sorted, supplied the TCR beta repertoires. Sequenced donors, eight in total, included seven who were HCMV-seropositive and one who was seronegative.

CDR3 size: 16 residues. Germline CDR1 and CDR2: SGHRS and YFSETQ. One entry per CDR3 protein, without DNA, is what TCRdb gives after re-calling the 5' RACE reads. The clone table shows approximately 420,000 distinct CDR3 sequences, with the ten largest holding around a tenth. General study findings and limits: Clones of NKG2C+ T cells that had expanded were of unclear HCMV specificity. There were a few donors in whom these clonotypes also led the CD3+CD56-NKG2C+ fraction.

In regard to this clonotype: Its matching antigen is unknown.

This TCR was sampled from a woman aged 45-65 years in good health. Sample: blood T cells: a sorted CD56 or NKG2C T cell subset, CD4+ or CD8+ T cells, or bulk PBMC T cells (not recorded which). The chain recombines TRBV5-1 with TRBJ2-5; TCRdb indicates TRBD2, and absent DNA this call remains unverified. The CDR3 region is CASSSDVLAGSGTQYF.